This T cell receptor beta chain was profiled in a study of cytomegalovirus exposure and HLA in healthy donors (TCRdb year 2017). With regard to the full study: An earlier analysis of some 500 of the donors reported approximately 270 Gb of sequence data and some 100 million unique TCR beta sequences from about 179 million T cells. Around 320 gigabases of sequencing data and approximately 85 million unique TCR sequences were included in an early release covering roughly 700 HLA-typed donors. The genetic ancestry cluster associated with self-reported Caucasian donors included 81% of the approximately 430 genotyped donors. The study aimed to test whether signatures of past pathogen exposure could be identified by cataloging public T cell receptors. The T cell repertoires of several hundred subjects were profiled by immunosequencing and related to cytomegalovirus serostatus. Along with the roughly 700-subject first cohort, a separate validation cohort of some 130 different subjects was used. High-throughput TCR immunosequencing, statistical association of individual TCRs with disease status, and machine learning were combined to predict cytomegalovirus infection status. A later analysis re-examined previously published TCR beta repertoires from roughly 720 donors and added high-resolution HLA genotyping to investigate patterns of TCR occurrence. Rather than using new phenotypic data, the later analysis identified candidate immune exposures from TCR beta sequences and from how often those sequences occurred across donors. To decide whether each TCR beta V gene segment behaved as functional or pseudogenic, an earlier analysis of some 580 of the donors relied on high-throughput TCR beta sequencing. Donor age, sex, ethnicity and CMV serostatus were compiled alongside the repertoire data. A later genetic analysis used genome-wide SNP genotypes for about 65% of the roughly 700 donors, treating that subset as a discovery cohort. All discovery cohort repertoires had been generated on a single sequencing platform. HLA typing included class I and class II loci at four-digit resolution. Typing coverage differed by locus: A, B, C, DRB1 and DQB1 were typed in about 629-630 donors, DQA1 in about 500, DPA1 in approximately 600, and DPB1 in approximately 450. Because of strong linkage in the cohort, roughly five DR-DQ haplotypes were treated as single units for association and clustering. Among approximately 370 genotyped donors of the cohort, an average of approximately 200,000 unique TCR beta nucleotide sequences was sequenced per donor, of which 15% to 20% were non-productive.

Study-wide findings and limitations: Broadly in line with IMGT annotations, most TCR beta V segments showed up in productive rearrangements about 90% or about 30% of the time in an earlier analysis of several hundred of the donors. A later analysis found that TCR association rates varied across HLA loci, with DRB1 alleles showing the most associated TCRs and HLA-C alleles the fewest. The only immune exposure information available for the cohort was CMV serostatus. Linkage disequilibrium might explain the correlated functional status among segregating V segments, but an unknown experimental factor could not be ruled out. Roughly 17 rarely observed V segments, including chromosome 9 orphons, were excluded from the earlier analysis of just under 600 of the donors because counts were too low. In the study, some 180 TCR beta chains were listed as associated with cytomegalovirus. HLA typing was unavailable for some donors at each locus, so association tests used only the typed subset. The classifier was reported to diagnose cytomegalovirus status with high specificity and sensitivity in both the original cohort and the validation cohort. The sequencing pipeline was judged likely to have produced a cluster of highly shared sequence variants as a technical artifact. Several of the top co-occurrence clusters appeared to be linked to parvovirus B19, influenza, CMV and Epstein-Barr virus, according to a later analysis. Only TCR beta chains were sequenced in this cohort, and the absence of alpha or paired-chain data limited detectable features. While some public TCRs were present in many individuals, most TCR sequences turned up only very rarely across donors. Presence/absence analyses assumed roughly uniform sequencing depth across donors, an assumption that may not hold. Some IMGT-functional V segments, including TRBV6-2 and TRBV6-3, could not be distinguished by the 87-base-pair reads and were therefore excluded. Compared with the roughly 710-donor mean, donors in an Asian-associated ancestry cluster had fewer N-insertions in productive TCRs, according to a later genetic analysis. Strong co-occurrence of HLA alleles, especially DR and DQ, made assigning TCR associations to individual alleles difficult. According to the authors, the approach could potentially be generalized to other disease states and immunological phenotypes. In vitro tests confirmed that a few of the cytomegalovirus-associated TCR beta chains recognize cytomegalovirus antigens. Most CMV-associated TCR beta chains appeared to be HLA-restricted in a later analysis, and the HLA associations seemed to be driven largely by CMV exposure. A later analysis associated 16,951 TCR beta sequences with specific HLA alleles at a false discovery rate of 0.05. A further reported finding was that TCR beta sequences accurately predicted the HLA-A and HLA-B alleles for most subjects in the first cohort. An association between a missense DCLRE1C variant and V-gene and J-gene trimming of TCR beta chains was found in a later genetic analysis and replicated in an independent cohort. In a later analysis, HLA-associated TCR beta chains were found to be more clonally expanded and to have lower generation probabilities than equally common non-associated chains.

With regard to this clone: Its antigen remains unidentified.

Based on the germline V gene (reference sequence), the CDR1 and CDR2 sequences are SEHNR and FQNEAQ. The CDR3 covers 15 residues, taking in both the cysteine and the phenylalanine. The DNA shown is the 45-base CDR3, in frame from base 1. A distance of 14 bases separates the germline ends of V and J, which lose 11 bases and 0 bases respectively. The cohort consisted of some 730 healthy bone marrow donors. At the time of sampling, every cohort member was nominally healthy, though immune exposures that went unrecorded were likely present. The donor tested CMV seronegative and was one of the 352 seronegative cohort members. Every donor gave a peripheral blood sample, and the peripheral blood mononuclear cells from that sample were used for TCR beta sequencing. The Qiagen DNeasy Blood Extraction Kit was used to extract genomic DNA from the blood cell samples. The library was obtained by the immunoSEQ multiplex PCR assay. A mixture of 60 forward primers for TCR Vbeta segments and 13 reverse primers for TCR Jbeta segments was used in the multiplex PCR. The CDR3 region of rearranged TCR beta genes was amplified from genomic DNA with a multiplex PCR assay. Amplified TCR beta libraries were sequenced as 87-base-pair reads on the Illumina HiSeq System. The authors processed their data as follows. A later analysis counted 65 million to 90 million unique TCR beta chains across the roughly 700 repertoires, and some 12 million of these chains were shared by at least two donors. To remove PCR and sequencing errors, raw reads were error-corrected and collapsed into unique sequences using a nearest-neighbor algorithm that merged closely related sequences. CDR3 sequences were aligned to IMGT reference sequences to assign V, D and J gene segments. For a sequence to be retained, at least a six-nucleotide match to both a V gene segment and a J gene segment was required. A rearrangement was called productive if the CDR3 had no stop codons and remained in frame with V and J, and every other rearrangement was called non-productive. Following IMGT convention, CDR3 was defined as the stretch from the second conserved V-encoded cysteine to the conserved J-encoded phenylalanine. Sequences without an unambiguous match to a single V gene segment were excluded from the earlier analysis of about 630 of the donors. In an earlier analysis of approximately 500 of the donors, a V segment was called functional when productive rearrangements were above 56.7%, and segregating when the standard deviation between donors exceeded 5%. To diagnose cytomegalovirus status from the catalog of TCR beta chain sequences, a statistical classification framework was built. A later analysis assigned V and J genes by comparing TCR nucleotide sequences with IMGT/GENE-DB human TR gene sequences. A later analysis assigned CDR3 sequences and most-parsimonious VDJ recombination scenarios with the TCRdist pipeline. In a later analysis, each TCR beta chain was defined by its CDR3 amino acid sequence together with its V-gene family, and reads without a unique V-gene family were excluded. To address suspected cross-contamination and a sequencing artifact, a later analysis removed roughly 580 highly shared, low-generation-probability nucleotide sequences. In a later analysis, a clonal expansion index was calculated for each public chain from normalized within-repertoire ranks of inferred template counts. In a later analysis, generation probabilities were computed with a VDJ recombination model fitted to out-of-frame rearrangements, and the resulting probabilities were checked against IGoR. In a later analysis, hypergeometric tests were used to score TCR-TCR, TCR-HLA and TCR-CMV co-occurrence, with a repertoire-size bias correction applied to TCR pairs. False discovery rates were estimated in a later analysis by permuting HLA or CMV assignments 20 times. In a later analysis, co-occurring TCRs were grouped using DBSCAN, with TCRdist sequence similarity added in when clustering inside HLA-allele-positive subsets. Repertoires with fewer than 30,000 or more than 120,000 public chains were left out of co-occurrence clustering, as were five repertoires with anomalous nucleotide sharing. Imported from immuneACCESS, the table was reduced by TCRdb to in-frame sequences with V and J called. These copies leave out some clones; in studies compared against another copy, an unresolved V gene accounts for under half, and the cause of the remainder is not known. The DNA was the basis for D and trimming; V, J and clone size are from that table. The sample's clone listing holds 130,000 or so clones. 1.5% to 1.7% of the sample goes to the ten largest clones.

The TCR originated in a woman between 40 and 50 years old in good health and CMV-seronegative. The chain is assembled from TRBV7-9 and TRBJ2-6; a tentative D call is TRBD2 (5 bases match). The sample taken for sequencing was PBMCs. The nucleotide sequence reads TGTGCCGGATTAGGACTGATCTCTGGGGCCAACGTCCTGACTTTC. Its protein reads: CAGLGLISGANVLTF. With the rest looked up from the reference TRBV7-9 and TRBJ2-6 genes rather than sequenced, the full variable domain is DTGVSQNPRHKITKRGQNVTFRCDPISEHNRLYWYRQTLGQGPEFLTYFQNEAQLEKSRLLSDRFSAERPKGSFSTLEIQRTEQGDSAMYLCAGLGLISGANVLTFGAGSRLTVL.